These 27 T cell receptor beta chains were all obtained from the same sample, sequenced in a study of control samples from healthy donors and cancer patients. TCRdb's copy holds only in-frame clones and misses some; the assay was immunoSEQ multiplex PCR. The data show around 190,000 clones, approximately 94% seen once. Material: blood. The receptor source for this set is a man aged 30-40 years in good health.

This sequence joins TRBV7-9 and TRBJ2-7, with 7 bases fitting TRBD1. The CDR3 extends over 14 amino acids. V dropped 5 bases and J dropped 2; count of bases not matched to a gene: 6. The germline V gene encodes CDR1 SEHNR and CDR2 FQNEAQ (reference sequence). The CDR3 protein is CASSAWDSPYEQYF. The CDR3 bases are TGTGCCAGCAGCGCATGGGACAGCCCCTACGAGCAGTACTTC. Full variable domain (rest looked up from reference TRBV7-9 and TRBJ2-7): DTGVSQNPRHKITKRGQNVTFRCDPISEHNRLYWYRQTLGQGPEFLTYFQNEAQLEKSRLLSDRFSAERPKGSFSTLEIQRTEQGDSAMYLCASSAWDSPYEQYFGPGTRLTVT.

This clone was observed a single time. This sequence joins TRBV2 and TRBJ1-2, with a possible D match to TRBD1 (6 bases). Trimming removed 10 bases at V and 2 bases at J, with 14 bases between. Germline CDR1 is SNHLY and CDR2 is FYNNEI. The CDR3 is made up of 13 amino acids. In nucleotides, the CDR3 is TGTGCCAACAAGGCAGGGGTCAACTATGGCTACACCTTC. This encodes CANKAGVNYGYTF. Supplemented by reference TRBV2 and TRBJ1-2, the full variable domain reads EPEVTQTPSHQVTQMGQEVILRCVPISNHLYFYWYRQILGQKVEFLVSFYNNEISEKSEIFDDQFSVERPDGSNFTLKIRSTKLEDSAMYFCANKAGVNYGYTFGSGTRLTVV.

The chain uses TRBV29-1 and TRBJ1-2; no reliable D call. Germline CDR1 is SQVTM and CDR2 is ANQGSEA. The CDR3 totals 10 residues. Trimming stripped 4 bases from V and 5 bases from J, with 5 bases between. The CDR3 sequence is CSVVEYGYTF. The DNA of the CDR3 is TGCAGCGTTGTTGAGTATGGCTACACCTTC.

This chain uses TRBV7-6 with TRBJ2-3; TRBD2 matches 14 bases. J was trimmed by 6 bases and V by 4 bases; bases with no gene match: 12. Germline V gene sequence: CDR1 SGHVS, CDR2 FNYEAQ. The CDR3 is 18 amino acids. CDR3: CASSSGLAGGLGEDTQYF. In nucleotides, the CDR3 is TGTGCCAGCAGCTCTGGACTAGCGGGAGGCCTGGGGGAGGATACGCAGTATTTT.

This chain uses TRBV12-5 with TRBJ1-1; D is unclear. Trimming left V 6 bases short and J 1 base short, with 9 bases between. The CDR3 has 13 residues. The germline V gene encodes CDR1 LGHNT and CDR2 FRNRAP. CDR3 amino acids: CASGPTENTEAFF. CDR3 coding DNA: TGTGCTAGTGGCCCCACAGAGAACACTGAAGCTTTCTTT.

The genes are TRBV5-1 and TRBJ1-2; D is unresolved. Germline lookup yields CDR1 SGHRS and CDR2 YFSETQ. Trimming stripped 4 bases from V and 2 bases from J, with 9 bases between. This CDR3 has 13 residues. The CDR3: CASSPDGNYGYTF. CDR3 nucleotide sequence: TGCGCCAGCAGCCCGGACGGGAACTATGGCTACACCTTC.

This chain connects TRBV9 to TRBJ1-2, with a weak D call TRBD1 (6 bases). In germline, CDR1 is SGDLS, CDR2 YYNGEE. V was trimmed by 4 bases and J by 1 base, leaving 11 bases between them. This CDR3 region has 14 residues. CDR3 sequence (DNA): TGTGCCAGCAGCATTGACAGGTTTAACTATGGCTACACCTTC. Protein product: CASSIDRFNYGYTF.

The chain recombines TRBV5-1 with TRBJ2-5, with D possibly matching TRBD2 (6 bases). CDR3 length equals 15 residues. Trimming removed 5 bases at V and 2 bases at J, with 16 bases between. The germline CDR1 and CDR2 sequences are SGHRS and YFSETQ. CDR3 sequence: CASRFGGLVQETQYF. As DNA, the CDR3 is TGCGCCAGCAGGTTTGGGGGACTGGTGCAAGAGACCCAGTACTTC.

CDR3 region: CASSGPHPEAFF. CDR3 coding DNA: TGTGCCAGCAGCGGGCCCCACCCTGAAGCTTTCTTT. The chain couples TRBV9 to TRBJ1-1; the D is unclear. The CDR3 covers 12 residues. The germline V gene encodes CDR1 SGDLS and CDR2 YYNGEE. V lost 3 bases, J lost 6 bases, and 9 bases lay in between.

This clone was counted many times. The CDR3 spells CASSQENEQYF. DNA for the CDR3: TGTGCCAGCAGCCAAGAAAACGAGCAGTACTTC. This chain connects TRBV4-2 to TRBJ2-7; D is undetermined. Germline CDR1 and CDR2: LGHNA and YNFKEQ. CDR3 size: 11 residues. With 0 bases removed from V and 5 bases from J, the gap between germline ends came to 2 bases.

The genes are TRBV10-3 and TRBJ1-1, with no clear D. Trimming shortened V by 0 bases and J by 7 bases, and 15 bases separated the two germline ends. CDR1 ENHRY and CDR2 SYGVKD come from the germline V gene. The CDR3 is 15 residues long. The chain's CDR3 is CAISESLGIEGEAFF. The CDR3 nucleotides read TGTGCCATCAGTGAGTCTCTGGGGATAGAAGGTGAAGCTTTCTTT.

With respect to this clone: The sample contains more than one DNA sequence encoding this CDR3. The rearrangement links TRBV30 to TRBJ2-5; no clear D. Trimming took 3 bases from V and 2 from J, leaving 4 bases between them. Germline-derived CDR1 and CDR2 are GTSNPN and SVGIG (reference sequence). The CDR3 spans 11 residues. CDR3 amino acids: CAWSVQETQYF. In DNA form, the CDR3 reads TGTGCCTGGAGCGTACAAGAGACCCAGTACTTC.

The CDR3 nucleotides are TGTGCCAGCCGCATAGCGGGGGTGAGCTCCTACAATGAGCAGTTCTTC. Translated: CASRIAGVSSYNEQFF. The chain links TRBV27 to TRBJ2-1; 9 nucleotides agree with TRBD2. Trimming at V came to 8 bases and at J to 0 bases, leaving 8 bases not matched to a gene. Germline CDR1 MNHEY, CDR2 SMNVEV (reference sequence). The CDR3 loop spans 16 amino acids.

This clone was seen only a few times. The rearrangement links TRBV19 to TRBJ1-6; TRBD1 matches at 11 bases. Germline CDR1 and CDR2: LNHDA and SQIVND (reference sequence). The CDR3 totals 15 residues. The V segment lost 6 bases and the J segment 8 bases; nucleotides outside the gene matches: 6. CDR3 in amino acids: CASRNGQGAYSPLHF. In DNA, the CDR3 is TGTGCCAGTAGGAACGGACAGGGGGCGTATTCACCCCTCCACTTT.

The chain links TRBV3-1 (or the pseudogene TRBV3-2) to TRBJ2-2; D gene uncertain. CDR3 size: 14 residues. Germline CDR1 and CDR2: LGHDT and YNNKEL (reference sequence). Trimming pared 3 bases from V and 5 bases from J, leaving 10 bases between. CDR3 sequence reads: CASSQGSRTGELFF. The CDR3 DNA reads TGTGCCAGCAGCCAGGGGTCTAGGACCGGGGAGCTGTTTTTT.

The DNA for the CDR3 is TGTGCCACCAGCAGACGGGACAGGGAATTGGACGAGCAGTACTTC. This encodes CATSRRDRELDEQYF. This chain connects TRBV15 to TRBJ2-7; 9 bases agree with TRBD1. In germline, CDR1 is LNHNV, CDR2 YYDKDF (reference sequence). Germline trimming cut 2 bases from V and 5 bases from J; bases unmatched to any gene: 7. The CDR3 has 15 residues.

The chain links TRBV15 to TRBJ1-6; D gene ambiguous. In germline, CDR1 is LNHNV, CDR2 YYDKDF (reference sequence). V lost 7 bases and J 9 bases, leaving 13 bases between the germline ends. The CDR3 has 13 residues. CDR3 bases: TGTGCCACCACCGACGACACCGCTTCACCCCTCCACTTT. This translates into CATTDDTASPLHF.

The chain carries TRBV6-2 or TRBV6-3 and TRBJ2-5; 9 bases map to TRBD1. CDR1 MNHEY and CDR2 SVGEGT come from the germline V gene. The trim removed 5 bases at V and 4 bases at J, leaving 8 bases unmatched. CDR3 length: 15 amino acids. The CDR3 sequence is CASSTGQGGRETQYF. In nucleotides, the CDR3 is TGTGCCAGCAGTACGGGACAGGGCGGGAGAGAGACCCAGTACTTC.

The chain has TRBV27 and TRBJ2-7, with no clear D. Germline values: CDR1 MNHEY, CDR2 SMNVEV (reference sequence). This CDR3 is built from 13 residues. The V end was cut by 4 bases, the J end by 4 bases, with 11 bases between. In DNA form, the CDR3 reads TGTGCCAGCAGTTATACACACCGTTACGAGCAGTACTTC. It codes for CASSYTHRYEQYF.

The chain employs TRBV30 and TRBJ1-1, with D perhaps TRBD1 (5 bases). The V end was cut by 0 bases, the J end by 8 bases, with 7 bases between. Germline loops: CDR1 GTSNPN, CDR2 SVGIG (reference sequence). The CDR3 sequence is 11 residues long. In nucleotides, the CDR3 is TGTGCCTGGAGTGTAGGACAAGAAGCTTTCTTT. The encoded protein is CAWSVGQEAFF.

This clone was detected only a few times. This chain connects TRBV7-2 to TRBJ1-3; a possible D gene is TRBD1 (5 bases). Germline-derived CDR1 and CDR2 are SGHTA and FQGNSA. Trimming cost V 1 base and J 7 bases, with 17 bases left between them. The CDR3 contains 16 residues. CDR3 loop: CASSLGGDMVANTIYF. Here the CDR3 DNA reads TGTGCCAGCAGCTTAGGGGGGGATATGGTGGCGAACACCATATATTTT. Full variable domain (remainder filled in from reference TRBV7-2 and TRBJ1-3): GAGVSQSPSNKVTEKGKDVELRCDPISGHTALYWYRQSLGQGLEFLIYFQGNSAPDKSGLPSDRFSAERTGGSVSTLTIQRTQQEDSAVYLCASSLGGDMVANTIYFGEGSWLTVV.

The CDR3 protein is CASSSHARANTGELFF. For the CDR3, the DNA is TGTGCCAGCAGTTCCCACGCCAGGGCTAACACCGGGGAGCTGTTTTTT. The V gene is TRBV27, the J gene TRBJ2-2; D possibly corresponds to TRBD1 (5 bases). The V end was cut by 4 bases, the J end by 2 bases, with 14 bases between. Looked up from germline, CDR1 is MNHEY and CDR2 is SMNVEV (reference sequence). The CDR3 has 16 amino acids.

As DNA, the CDR3 is TGTGCCAGCAGCTTAGGACTAGATCCGGATACGCAGTATTTT. Its translation is CASSLGLDPDTQYF. This rearrangement joins TRBV7-2 to TRBJ2-3, with D possibly matching TRBD2 (6 bases). The CDR3 consists of 14 residues. CDR1 and CDR2 from the germline V gene are SGHTA and FQGNSA. V was trimmed by 1 base and J by 6 bases, leaving 11 bases between them.

The rearrangement links TRBV12-2 to TRBJ1-1. TRBV12-2 is a pseudogene segment. CDR3 length: 16 residues. Here the CDR3 reads CASRLLIRSVDTEAFF. The CDR3 DNA reads as TGTGCAAGTCGCTTATTGATCCGGTCGGTGGACACTGAAGCTTTCTTT.

The J gene is TRBJ1-1, the V gene TRBV5-1, with D possibly matching TRBD1 (6 bases). This CDR3 has 14 amino acids. Germline V gene sequence: CDR1 SGHRS, CDR2 YFSETQ. Trimming took 4 bases from V and 5 from J, leaving 15 bases between them. Written as DNA, the CDR3 is TGCGCCAGCAGCGGGGGGGCCGGTAGGACTGAAGCTTTCTTT. It specifies CASSGGAGRTEAFF. The complete variable domain, with remaining parts taken from reference TRBV5-1 and TRBJ1-1, reads KAGVTQTPRYLIKTRGQQVTLSCSPISGHRSVSWYQQTPGQGLQFLFEYFSETQRNKGNFPGRFSGRQFSNSRSEMNVSTLELGDSALYLCASSGGAGRTEAFFGQGTRLTVV.

The CDR3 region has the DNA TGTGCCAGCAGCTTGAAAAGGGGCCCTATGAACACTGAAGCTTTCTTT. Its translation: CASSLKRGPMNTEAFF. The rearrangement joins TRBV5-7 to TRBJ1-1, with a possible D match to TRBD1 (5 bases). TRBV5-7 qualifies as an ORF whose function is uncertain. This CDR3 region has 16 residues. The V end lost 1 base, the J end lost 0 bases, and 13 bases lay between the germline ends.

This rearrangement joins TRBV4-1 to TRBJ2-2, with 10 nucleotides matching TRBD2. Germline assignment: CDR1 MGHRA and CDR2 YSYEKL. The CDR3 has 17 residues. With V trimmed by 6 bases and J by 0 bases, 7 bases remained unmatched. In nucleotides, the CDR3 is TGCGCCAGCAGACAACCTAGCGGGGGCCCGAACACCGGGGAGCTGTTTTTT. Protein: CASRQPSGGPNTGELFF.